This TCR beta chain is drawn from a study of T cell responses to AZD1222 COVID-19 vaccine. Study information: Some second doses came at about 4 weeks and others at about 12 weeks; these were pooled.

Findings of the study overall: Per reports, nearly half of all spike-specific TCRs target regions that are unmutated in variants. Seropositivity was recorded at baseline in only six AZD1222 recipients.

A word on this clone: Its antigen is not known. The same CDR3 is also encoded by other DNA sequences in this sample.

Assay used: immunoSEQ multiplex PCR; TCRdb lists only in-frame clones, some missing. Among 150,000 to 200,000 clones listed, approximately 94% were seen once. Germline values: CDR1 SEHNR, CDR2 FQNEAQ (reference sequence). The length of the CDR3 is 12 residues. With 5 bases removed from V and 7 bases from J, the gap between germline ends came to 9 bases. The source material was peripheral blood, sampled on day 0 of AZD1222 vaccination. The chain uses TRBV7-9 and TRBJ1-5; the D gene is possibly TRBD1 (6 bases). The TCR sequence derives from an adult in good health. As DNA, the CDR3 is TGTGCCAGCAGCCAGGGGTCGCAGCCCCAGCATTTT. Amino acids: CASSQGSQPQHF.